Listed below are T cell receptor beta chains from one sample, sequenced in a study of OX40 agonist ivuxolimab in advanced cancers. The method was immunoSEQ multiplex PCR; TCRdb's version includes in-frame clones alone and lacks a portion of them. This table has around 63,000 clones, roughly 88% appearing once. Sequenced here: CD4+ or CD8+ T cells sorted from blood, sampled in a trial of the OX40 agonist ivuxolimab. Source of these receptors: an adult with an advanced solid tumor such as melanoma, head and neck, liver or kidney cancer. Both conserved end residues are part of each CDR3. The D gene is left open where the match is weak. Expanded clones get a size class; other rows say once, few or many, or leave the size out.

>TRBJ1-2|once|TRBV6-1|-
CASKTGWYGYTF
TGTGCCAGCAAGACAGGATGGTATGGCTACACCTTC
>TRBJ2-1|-|TRBV2|-
CASRVGVSNEQFF
TGTGCCAGCAGAGTGGGAGTTAGCAATGAGCAGTTCTTC
>TRBJ1-6|-|TRBV30|-
CAWRTNGDSPLHF
TGTGCCTGGAGGACGAATGGTGATTCACCCCTCCACTTT
>TRBJ2-3|-|TRBV15|-
CATSRDFPDTQYF
TGTGCCACCAGCAGAGACTTCCCAGATACGCAGTATTTT
>TRBJ1-1|-|TRBV2|TRBD1
CASSVDRGTEAFF
TGTGCCAGCAGCGTAGACAGGGGCACTGAAGCTTTCTTT
>TRBJ2-3|-|TRBV4-1|-
CASSQGPQNTDTQYF
TGCGCCAGCAGCCAAGGCCCACAGAACACAGATACGCAGTATTTT
>TRBJ1-6|-|TRBV2|-
CASSDMGRNSPLHF
TGTGCCAGCAGTGATATGGGTAGGAATTCACCCCTCCACTTT
>TRBJ1-2|-|TRBV11-2|TRBD1
CASREQGLDYGYTF
TGTGCCAGCAGGGAACAGGGGCTGGACTATGGCTACACCTTC
>TRBJ1-2|-|TRBV25-1|-
CASSGPRYGYTF
TGTGCCAGCAGTGGACCTCGCTATGGCTACACCTTC
>TRBJ2-5|-|TRBV5-1|TRBD2
CASCIAPSGRETQYF
TGCGCCAGCTGTATAGCCCCTAGCGGCCGGGAGACCCAGTACTTC
>TRBJ2-7|once|TRBV28|TRBD1
CASSLPGQGAYEQYF
TGTGCCAGCAGTTTACCGGGACAGGGAGCCTACGAGCAGTACTTC
>TRBJ2-7|-|TRBV6-6|TRBD2
CASSYRAGRAYEQYF
TGTGCCAGCAGTTACAGGGCAGGGAGGGCCTACGAGCAGTACTTC
>TRBJ2-5|-|TRBV11-3|TRBD2
CASSLDGLAGFQETQYF
TGTGCCAGCAGCTTAGATGGGCTAGCGGGGTTCCAAGAGACCCAGTACTTC
>TRBJ1-4|-|TRBV11-2|-
CASGRLGNEKLFF
TGTGCCAGCGGGAGACTGGGAAATGAAAAACTGTTTTTT
>TRBJ2-7|-|TRBV23-1|-
CATSRDVPYEQYF
TGCGCCACCTCCCGGGACGTACCCTACGAGCAGTACTTC
>TRBJ1-1|once|TRBV21-1|-
CASTKWTVNTEAFF
TGTGCCAGCACCAAATGGACGGTGAACACTGAAGCTTTCTTT
>TRBJ2-5|-|TRBV4-1|-
CASSLGARQLETQYF
TGCGCCAGCAGCCTAGGGGCAAGGCAATTGGAGACCCAGTACTTC
>TRBJ2-3|-|TRBV27|-
CASSLSGVLTDTQYF
TGTGCCAGCAGTTTGTCGGGAGTGCTGACAGATACGCAGTATTTT
>TRBJ2-3|-|TRBV5-6|TRBD2
CASARTSGARTDTQYF
TGTGCCAGCGCAAGGACTAGCGGGGCCCGTACAGATACGCAGTATTTT
>TRBJ1-2|-|TRBV2|TRBD1
CASSKQGLSTGYTF
TGTGCCAGCAGTAAACAGGGGTTATCTACTGGCTACACCTTC
>TRBJ2-5|-|TRBV19|-
CASKSDQETQYF
TGTGCCAGTAAAAGCGATCAAGAGACCCAGTACTTC
>TRBJ2-3|-|TRBV7-8|TRBD2
CASSLRAGADTQYF
TGTGCCAGCAGCTTAAGGGCGGGGGCAGATACGCAGTATTTT
>TRBJ2-7|-|TRBV5-5|-
CASSLAANSYEQYF
TGTGCCAGCAGCTTGGCGGCAAATTCCTACGAGCAGTACTTC